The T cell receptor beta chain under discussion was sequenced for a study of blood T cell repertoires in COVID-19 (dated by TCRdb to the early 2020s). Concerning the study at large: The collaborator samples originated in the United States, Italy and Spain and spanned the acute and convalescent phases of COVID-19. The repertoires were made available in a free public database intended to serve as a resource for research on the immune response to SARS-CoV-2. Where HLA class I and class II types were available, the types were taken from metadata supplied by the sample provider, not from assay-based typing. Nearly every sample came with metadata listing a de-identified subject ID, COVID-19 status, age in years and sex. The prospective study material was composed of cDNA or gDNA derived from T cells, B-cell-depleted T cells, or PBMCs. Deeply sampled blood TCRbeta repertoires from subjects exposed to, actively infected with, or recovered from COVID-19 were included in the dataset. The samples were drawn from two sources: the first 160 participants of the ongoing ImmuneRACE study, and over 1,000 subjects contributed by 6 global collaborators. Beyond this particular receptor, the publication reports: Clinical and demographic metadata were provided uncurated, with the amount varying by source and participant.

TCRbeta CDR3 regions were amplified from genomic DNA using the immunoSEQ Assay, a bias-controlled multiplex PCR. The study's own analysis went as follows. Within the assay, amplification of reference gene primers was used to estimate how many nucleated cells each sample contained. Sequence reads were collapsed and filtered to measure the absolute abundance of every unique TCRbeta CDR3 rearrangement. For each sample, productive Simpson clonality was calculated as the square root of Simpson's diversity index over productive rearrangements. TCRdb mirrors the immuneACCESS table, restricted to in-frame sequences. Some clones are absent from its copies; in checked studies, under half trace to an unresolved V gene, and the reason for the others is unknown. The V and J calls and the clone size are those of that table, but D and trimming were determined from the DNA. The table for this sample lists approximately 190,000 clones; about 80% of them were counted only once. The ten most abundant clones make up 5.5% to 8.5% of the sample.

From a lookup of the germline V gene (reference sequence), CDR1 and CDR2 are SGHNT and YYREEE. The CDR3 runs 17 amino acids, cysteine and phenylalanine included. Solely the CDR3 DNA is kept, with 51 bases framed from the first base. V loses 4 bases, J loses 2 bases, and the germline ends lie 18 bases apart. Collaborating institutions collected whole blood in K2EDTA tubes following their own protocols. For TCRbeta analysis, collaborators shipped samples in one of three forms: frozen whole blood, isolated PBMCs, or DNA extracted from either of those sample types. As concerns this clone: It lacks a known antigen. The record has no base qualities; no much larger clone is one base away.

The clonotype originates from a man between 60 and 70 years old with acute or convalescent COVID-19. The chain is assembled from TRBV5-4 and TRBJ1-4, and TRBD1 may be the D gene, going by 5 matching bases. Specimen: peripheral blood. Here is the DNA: TGTGCCAGCAGCCCGCAGGGAGGATTTACGACTAATGAAAAACTGTTTTTT. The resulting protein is CASSPQGGFTTNEKLFF.